This passage covers 23 T cell receptor beta chains from one sample sequenced in a study of OX40 agonist ivuxolimab in advanced cancers. The method was immunoSEQ multiplex PCR; TCRdb's version includes in-frame clones alone and lacks a portion of them. The table has tens of thousands of clones, 84% seen once. The source material was CD4+ or CD8+ T cells sorted from blood, sampled in a trial of the OX40 agonist ivuxolimab. The receptors here all came from an adult with an advanced solid tumor such as melanoma, head and neck, liver or kidney cancer.

This chain uses TRBV7-2 with TRBJ1-2; 9 nucleotides align to TRBD1. Germline trimming cut 2 bases from V and 8 bases from J; bases unmatched to any gene: 3. Germline assignment: CDR1 SGHTA and CDR2 FQGNSA. This CDR3 spans 13 amino acids. CDR3 protein: CASSLPGQGGYTF. CDR3 nucleotide sequence: TGTGCCAGCAGCTTACCGGGACAGGGCGGCTACACCTTC. The complete variable domain, with remaining parts taken from reference TRBV7-2 and TRBJ1-2, reads GAGVSQSPSNKVTEKGKDVELRCDPISGHTALYWYRQSLGQGLEFLIYFQGNSAPDKSGLPSDRFSAERTGGSVSTLTIQRTQQEDSAVYLCASSLPGQGGYTFGSGTRLTVV.

This chain uses TRBV30 with TRBJ1-5; 9 bases map to TRBD1. The CDR3 is made up of 16 amino acids. Per germline, CDR1 GTSNPN and CDR2 SVGIG (reference sequence). The J segment lost 3 bases and the V segment lost 1 base, leaving 7 bases of the junction unmatched. CDR3 sequence reads: CAWSELDRGANQPQHF. The DNA for the CDR3 is TGTGCCTGGAGTGAATTGGACAGGGGAGCCAATCAGCCCCAGCATTTT.

This clone was observed a few times. This chain joins TRBV7-2 and TRBJ2-7; D gene uncertain. V dropped 4 bases and J dropped 4 bases, with 5 bases sitting between them. Germline CDR1 and CDR2: SGHTA and FQGNSA. There are 11 residues in the CDR3. The CDR3, as DNA: TGTGCCAGCAGCTCCTTATACGAGCAGTACTTC. It translates to CASSSLYEQYF.

This rearrangement joins TRBV6-1 to TRBJ2-7; no firm D call. The germline CDR1 and CDR2 sequences are MNHNS and SASEGT. This CDR3 contains 13 residues. Trimming pared 7 bases from V and 6 bases from J, leaving 16 bases between. CDR3 DNA sequence: TGTGCCAGCAATGGGCAGGCCGAAGGCGAGCAGTACTTC. This encodes CASNGQAEGEQYF.

The chain is built from TRBV16 and TRBJ2-7; TRBD1 agrees at 11 bases. The CDR3 sequence is 16 residues long. The V and J ends lost 3 bases and 1 base, in that order; junction bases with no gene match: 5. The germline CDR1 and CDR2 sequences are KGHSY and FQNENV. CDR3 loop: CASSHLGTGGSYEQYF. The CDR3, as DNA: TGTGCCAGCAGCCACCTCGGGACAGGGGGTTCCTACGAGCAGTACTTC.

The rearrangement uses TRBV5-1 and TRBJ2-3, with D perhaps matching TRBD1 (5 bases). Germline V gene data show CDR1 as SGHRS and CDR2 as YFSETQ. There are 14 residues in the CDR3. Trimming cost V 5 bases and J 2 bases, with 12 bases left between them. CDR3 nucleotide sequence: TGCGCCAGCAGGAGTGACAGTCCCACAGATACGCAGTATTTT. This encodes CASRSDSPTDTQYF. Full variable domain (missing parts from reference TRBV5-1 and TRBJ2-3): KAGVTQTPRYLIKTRGQQVTLSCSPISGHRSVSWYQQTPGQGLQFLFEYFSETQRNKGNFPGRFSGRQFSNSRSEMNVSTLELGDSALYLCASRSDSPTDTQYFGPGTRLTVL.

The chain couples TRBV6-1 to TRBJ1-2; no reliable D call. CDR1 is MNHNS, CDR2 SASEGT, per germline. The CDR3 runs 11 residues. V gave up 6 bases and J gave up 9 bases, with 11 bases separating them. For the CDR3, the DNA is TGTGCCAGCAGCAGAGACCGTAGCTACACCTTC. Its protein product is CASSRDRSYTF.

The rearrangement links TRBV30 to TRBJ1-1; 9 nucleotides line up with TRBD1. CDR3 size: 15 residues. The V gene's germline CDR1 is GTSNPN and CDR2 SVGIG (reference sequence). V trimming: 7 bases; J trimming: 0 bases; junction bases outside the gene matches: 9. CDR3 sequence reads: CASIPGQGLNTEAFF. CDR3 coding DNA: TGTGCCTCGATCCCGGGACAGGGCTTGAACACTGAAGCTTTCTTT.

V and J are TRBV7-2 and TRBJ2-1, with TRBD1 matching over 9 bases. Germline trimming cut 2 bases from V and 3 bases from J; bases unmatched to any gene: 5. Looked up from germline, CDR1 is SGHTA and CDR2 is FQGNSA. The CDR3 loop spans 16 amino acids. The CDR3 coding sequence is TGTGCCAGCAGCTTAACGCCGGGACAGGGCTACAATGAGCAGTTCTTC. Its protein is CASSLTPGQGYNEQFF.

The chain employs TRBV5-1 and TRBJ1-3; possibly TRBD1 for D (6 bases). The CDR3 is 16 amino acids. Germline CDR1 reads SGHRS; CDR2 reads YFSETQ. Trimming took 4 bases from V and 0 from J, leaving 14 bases between them. CDR3 in DNA: TGCGCCAGCAGCACCGGACAGCGCCGCTCTGGAAACACCATATATTTT. Encoded protein: CASSTGQRRSGNTIYF. The full variable domain, its missing parts supplied by reference TRBV5-1 and TRBJ1-3, is KAGVTQTPRYLIKTRGQQVTLSCSPISGHRSVSWYQQTPGQGLQFLFEYFSETQRNKGNFPGRFSGRQFSNSRSEMNVSTLELGDSALYLCASSTGQRRSGNTIYFGEGSWLTVV.

The V gene is TRBV18, the J gene TRBJ1-4; a possible D gene is TRBD1 (6 bases). Germline values: CDR1 KGHSH, CDR2 LQKENI. The V end lost 3 bases, the J end lost 8 bases, and 13 bases lay between the germline ends. The length of the CDR3 is 14 residues. As DNA, the CDR3 is TGTGCCAGCTCACCGGACAGACCGACGGAAAAACTGTTTTTT. As protein: CASSPDRPTEKLFF. Complete variable domain (other parts from reference TRBV18 and TRBJ1-4): NAGVMQNPRHLVRRRGQEARLRCSPMKGHSHVYWYRQLPEEGLKFMVYLQKENIIDESGMPKERFSAEFPKEGPSILRIQQVVRGDSAAYFCASSPDRPTEKLFFGSGTQLSVL.

The chain is built from TRBV6-1 and TRBJ2-1; 10 bases agree with TRBD2. The trim removed 4 bases at V and 0 bases at J, leaving 3 bases unmatched. The CDR3 runs to 16 residues. Germline loops: CDR1 MNHNS, CDR2 SASEGT. CDR3 DNA sequence: TGTGCCAGCAGTGGGAGCGGGGGGGCCTCCTACAATGAGCAGTTCTTC. Protein product: CASSGSGGASYNEQFF.

This clone has only one observation. This chain joins TRBV11-2 and TRBJ2-2; no clear D. The CDR3 has 17 residues. Per germline, CDR1 SGHAT and CDR2 FQNNGV. Deletions cut 1 base from V and 5 bases from J, with 17 bases between. For the CDR3, the DNA is TGTGCCAGCAGCTTAGTCGGGTTTCAGGTGAAGACCGGGGAGCTGTTTTTT. The encoded protein is CASSLVGFQVKTGELFF. The complete variable domain, with remaining parts taken from reference TRBV11-2 and TRBJ2-2, reads EAGVAQSPRYKIIEKRQSVAFWCNPISGHATLYWYQQILGQGPKLLIQFQNNGVVDDSQLPKDRFSAERLKGVDSTLKIQPAKLEDSAVYLCASSLVGFQVKTGELFFGEGSRLTVL.

The chain combines TRBV5-1 with TRBJ2-1, with D unclear. From germline, CDR1 is SGHRS and CDR2 YFSETQ. Trimming removed 4 bases from V and 8 bases from J, with 16 bases in between. The CDR3 loop spans 14 amino acids. The CDR3 DNA sequence: TGCGCCAGCAGCCCCAAGGTTGGCGAAGATGAGCAGTTCTTC. Its translation is CASSPKVGEDEQFF. The complete variable domain, with remaining parts taken from reference TRBV5-1 and TRBJ2-1, reads KAGVTQTPRYLIKTRGQQVTLSCSPISGHRSVSWYQQTPGQGLQFLFEYFSETQRNKGNFPGRFSGRQFSNSRSEMNVSTLELGDSALYLCASSPKVGEDEQFFGPGTRLTVL.

The rearrangement uses TRBV5-4 and TRBJ1-2; a possible D gene is TRBD1 (6 bases). This CDR3 region has 15 residues. V dropped 0 bases and J dropped 3 bases, with 12 bases sitting between them. The germline CDR1 and CDR2 sequences are SGHNT and YYREEE (reference sequence). The CDR3 DNA sequence: TGTGCCAGCAGCTTGGCTAGCAGGGGTCACTATGGCTACACCTTC. This gives the protein CASSLASRGHYGYTF.

The chain has TRBV6-5 and TRBJ2-1; D not certain. The CDR3 runs to 14 residues. The V gene's germline CDR1 is MNHEY and CDR2 SVGAGI. Trimming removed 2 bases from V and 8 bases from J, with 13 bases in between. This CDR3 is CASSYGIQTYEQFF. The CDR3 nucleotides are TGTGCCAGCAGTTACGGGATTCAGACGTATGAGCAGTTCTTC.

The rearrangement uses TRBV21-1 and TRBJ1-3; TRBD1, the D gene given by the table, was not confirmed from the DNA. TRBV21-1 is a documented pseudogene. The CDR3 runs to 17 residues. The CDR3 here is CASSKGDRGLWEDTIYF. CDR3 DNA sequence: TGTGCCAGCAGCAAAGGAGACAGGGGGCTCTGGGAGGACACCATATATTTT.

DNA of the CDR3: TGTGCCAGCCTACCCAGACATAGCAATCAGCCCCAGCATTTT. It specifies CASLPRHSNQPQHF. The V and J genes are TRBV19 and TRBJ1-5, with D unresolved. The germline V gene encodes CDR1 LNHDA and CDR2 SQIVND (reference sequence). V was shortened by 9 bases and J by 0 bases, with 12 bases between the two germline ends. The CDR3 runs to 14 residues.

The chain recombines TRBV10-3 with TRBJ2-5; 7 bases are shared with TRBD2. The CDR3 has 14 amino acids. V lost 5 bases to trimming and J lost 7 bases; unmatched junction nucleotides: 10. The V gene's germline CDR1 is ENHRY and CDR2 SYGVKD. The CDR3 DNA follows: TGTGCCATCAGTATGACGGCGGGAGAGGGGACCCAGTACTTC. It encodes CAISMTAGEGTQYF.

The rearrangement uses TRBV7-3 and TRBJ2-5; either TRBD1 or TRBD2 may fit D (5 bases each). The CDR3 has 13 amino acids. V lost 5 bases and J 5 bases, leaving 12 bases between the germline ends. From germline, CDR1 is SGHTA and CDR2 FQGTGA. CDR3 bases: TGTGCCAGCAGCCTGGGACCGAGGGAGACCCAGTACTTC. Translation: CASSLGPRETQYF.

The V call is TRBV19, the J call TRBJ1-5, with D perhaps matching TRBD1 (5 bases). The CDR3 is 15 residues long. Trimming took 4 bases from V and 3 from J, leaving 13 bases between them. Looked up from germline, CDR1 is LNHDA and CDR2 is SQIVND (reference sequence). The CDR3 loop is CASSRGVMDNQPQHF. DNA of the CDR3: TGTGCCAGTAGTAGGGGGGTTATGGACAATCAGCCCCAGCATTTT.

The genes are TRBV6-1 and TRBJ1-3, with D hard to call. The CDR3 is made up of 13 amino acids. Germline loops: CDR1 MNHNS, CDR2 SASEGT. Trimming took off 7 bases at V and 0 bases at J, with 7 bases between the two ends. The CDR3 reads CASKPSSGNTIYF. The CDR3 bases are TGTGCCAGCAAGCCGAGCTCTGGAAACACCATATATTTT.

The gene calls are TRBV7-3 and TRBJ2-3; 9 bases align to TRBD1. Trimming took 5 bases from V and 3 from J; bases not matched to a gene: 12. The CDR3 is 17 amino acids. The germline V gene has CDR1 SGHTA and CDR2 FQGTGA. The CDR3 reads CASSRSTGTGLTDTQYF. Written as DNA, the CDR3 is TGTGCCAGCAGCCGTTCTACCGGGACAGGGTTAACAGATACGCAGTATTTT.